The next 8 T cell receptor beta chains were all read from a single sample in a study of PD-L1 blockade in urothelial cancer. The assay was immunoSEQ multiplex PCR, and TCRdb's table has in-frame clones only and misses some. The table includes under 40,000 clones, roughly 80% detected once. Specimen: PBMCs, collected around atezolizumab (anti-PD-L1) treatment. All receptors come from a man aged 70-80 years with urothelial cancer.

CDR3: CASRIGTGGRETQYF. Here the CDR3 DNA reads TGCGCCAGCAGAATCGGGACGGGGGGGCGGGAGACCCAGTACTTC. The chain has TRBV5-1 and TRBJ2-5; 8 bases map to TRBD2. Germline V gene data show CDR1 as SGHRS and CDR2 as YFSETQ. The CDR3 is 15 residues long. The trim removed 5 bases at V and 5 bases at J, leaving 11 bases unmatched.

The CDR3 loop reads CASSPNRGNQPQHF. The CDR3 DNA reads as TGTGCCAGCTCACCCAACAGGGGGAATCAGCCCCAGCATTTT. The rearrangement links TRBV18 to TRBJ1-5; 8 bases map to TRBD1. V trimming: 3 bases; J trimming: 4 bases; junction bases outside the gene matches: 2. Germline CDR1 reads KGHSH; CDR2 reads LQKENI. The CDR3 sequence is 14 residues long.

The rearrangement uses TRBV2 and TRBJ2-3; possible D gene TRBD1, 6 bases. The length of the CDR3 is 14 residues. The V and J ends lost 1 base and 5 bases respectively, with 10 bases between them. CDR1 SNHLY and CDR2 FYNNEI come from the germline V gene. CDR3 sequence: CASSEGTVGDTQYF. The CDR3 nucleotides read TGTGCCAGCAGTGAAGGGACAGTGGGAGATACGCAGTATTTT.

The CDR3 is CASGGATNTEAFF. As DNA, the CDR3 is TGTGCCAGTGGAGGGGCCACGAACACTGAAGCTTTCTTT. V usage is TRBV19 and J usage is TRBJ1-1, with D possibly being TRBD1 (5 bases). The germline V gene has CDR1 LNHDA and CDR2 SQIVND (reference sequence). Trimming pared 8 bases from V and 1 base from J, leaving 11 bases between. There are 13 residues in the CDR3.

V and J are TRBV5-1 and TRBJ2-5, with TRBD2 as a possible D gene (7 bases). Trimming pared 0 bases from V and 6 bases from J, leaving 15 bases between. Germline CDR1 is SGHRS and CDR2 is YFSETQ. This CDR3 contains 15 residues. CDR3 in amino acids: CASSLGGGGAKTQYF. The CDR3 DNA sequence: TGCGCCAGCAGCTTGGGAGGGGGGGGCGCGAAGACCCAGTACTTC.

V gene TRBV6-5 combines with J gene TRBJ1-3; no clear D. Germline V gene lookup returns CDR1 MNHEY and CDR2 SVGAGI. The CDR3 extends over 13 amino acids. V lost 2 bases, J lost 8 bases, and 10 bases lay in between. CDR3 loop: CASSYGGPDTIYF. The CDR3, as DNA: TGTGCCAGCAGTTACGGAGGGCCAGACACCATATATTTT.

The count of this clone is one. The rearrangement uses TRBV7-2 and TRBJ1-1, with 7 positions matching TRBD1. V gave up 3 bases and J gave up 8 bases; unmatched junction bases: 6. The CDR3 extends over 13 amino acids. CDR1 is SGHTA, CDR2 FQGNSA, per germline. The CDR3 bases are TGTGCCAGCAGCTTTCAAAGGACAGGAGAAGCTTTCTTT. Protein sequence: CASSFQRTGEAFF.

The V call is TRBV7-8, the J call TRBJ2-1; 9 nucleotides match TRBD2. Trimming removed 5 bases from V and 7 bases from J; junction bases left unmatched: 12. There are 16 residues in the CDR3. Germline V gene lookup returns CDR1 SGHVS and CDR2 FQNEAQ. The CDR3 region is CASSLLREGRGNEQFF. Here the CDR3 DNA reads TGTGCCAGCAGCCTACTGCGGGAGGGACGCGGGAATGAGCAGTTCTTC.